The sample holds many counts of the clone carrying this T cell receptor (beta chain). Its antigen remains unknown. This sample is drawn from a study of metastatic and nonmetastatic thyroid tumors. Study findings and constraints: In blood and tumor, TCR beta diversity was reportedly significantly higher in malignant thyroid tumors than in benign nodules.

Among the patients, none had received any treatment before thyroid surgery. The V gene's germline CDR1 is DFQATT and CDR2 SNEGSKA (reference sequence). The trim removed 2 bases at V and 4 bases at J, leaving 5 bases unmatched. The CDR3 sequence is 14 residues long. TCRdb reprocessed the PCR reads via MiXCR. The table records around 37,000 clones, approximately 26% of them present only once. The chain links TRBV20-1 to TRBJ2-1; 7 nucleotides align to TRBD2. The specimen sequenced was blood. The sequence came from a female donor with papillary thyroid cancer or a benign thyroid nodule (not recorded which). Some clones in this sample may be carry-over from other donors' samples. CDR3 sequence: CSARPSGFYNEQFF. The CDR3 nucleotides are TGCAGTGCTAGACCTAGCGGCTTTTACAATGAGCAGTTCTTC.